Listed here are 2 T cell receptor beta chains from one sample, sequenced in a study of blood T cell repertoires in COVID-19. Assay used: immunoSEQ multiplex PCR; TCRdb lists only in-frame clones, some missing. Of roughly 330,000 clones in the sample, 70% to 90% were seen once. Sequencing was carried out using PBMCs or T cells enriched from blood (not recorded which). The receptors derive from a young woman who had recovered from COVID-19.

This chain connects TRBV6-6 to TRBJ1-2, with TRBD1 identical over 9 bases. There are 16 residues in the CDR3. CDR1 MNHNY and CDR2 SVGAGI come from the germline V gene (reference sequence). After removal of 5 bases from V and 7 bases from J, the junction contained 14 bases not matched to a gene. CDR3 region: CASSRSASGQGFGYTF. CDR3 in DNA: TGTGCCAGCAGTCGATCGGCCTCCGGACAGGGGTTTGGCTACACCTTC.

Here the CDR3 DNA reads TGTGCCAGCAGTGAAGCAAGACTAGCGGGGCCCCAGTACTTC. It codes for CASSEARLAGPQYF. V gene TRBV2 combines with J gene TRBJ2-5; 11 bases are a match to TRBD2. The V and J ends lost 0 bases and 9 bases, in that order; junction bases with no gene match: 3. From germline, CDR1 is SNHLY and CDR2 FYNNEI. CDR3 length: 14 residues.